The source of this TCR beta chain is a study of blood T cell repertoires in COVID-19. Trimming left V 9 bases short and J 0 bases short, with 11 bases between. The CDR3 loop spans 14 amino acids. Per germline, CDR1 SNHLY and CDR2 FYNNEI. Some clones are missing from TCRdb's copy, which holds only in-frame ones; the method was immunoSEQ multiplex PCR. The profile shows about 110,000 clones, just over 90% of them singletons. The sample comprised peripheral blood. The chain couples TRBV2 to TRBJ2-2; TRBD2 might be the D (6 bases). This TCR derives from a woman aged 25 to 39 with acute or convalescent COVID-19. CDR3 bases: TGTGCCAGTCATGGAGGGGCGAACACCGGGGAGCTGTTTTTT. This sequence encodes CASHGGANTGELFF.